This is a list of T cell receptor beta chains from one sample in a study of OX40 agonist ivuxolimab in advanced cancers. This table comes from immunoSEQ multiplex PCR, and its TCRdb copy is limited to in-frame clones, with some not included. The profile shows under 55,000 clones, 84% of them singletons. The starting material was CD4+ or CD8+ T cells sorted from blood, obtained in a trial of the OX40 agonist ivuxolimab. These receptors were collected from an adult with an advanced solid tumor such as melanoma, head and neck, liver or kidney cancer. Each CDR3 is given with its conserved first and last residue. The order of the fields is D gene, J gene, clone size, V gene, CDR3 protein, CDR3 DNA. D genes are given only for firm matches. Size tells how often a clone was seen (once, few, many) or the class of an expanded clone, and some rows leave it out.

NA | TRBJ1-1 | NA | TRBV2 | CASTPRGGQAEAFF | TGTGCCAGCACTCCGCGGGGAGGCCAAGCTGAAGCTTTCTTT
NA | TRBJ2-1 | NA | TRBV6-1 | CASSARALNLEQFF | TGTGCCAGCAGTGCCAGGGCCCTAAATTTGGAGCAGTTCTTC
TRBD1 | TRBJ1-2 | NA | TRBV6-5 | CAIAAGQGPNYGYTF | TGTGCCATCGCGGCGGGACAGGGGCCAAACTATGGCTACACCTTC
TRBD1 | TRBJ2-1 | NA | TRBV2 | CASRTGTGGNEQFF | TGTGCCAGCAGGACGGGGACAGGGGGGAATGAGCAGTTCTTC
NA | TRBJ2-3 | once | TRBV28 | CASKIYYRDTQYF | TGTGCCAGCAAAATTTACTACAGAGATACGCAGTATTTT
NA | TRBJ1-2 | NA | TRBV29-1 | CSVPGYGYTF | TGCAGCGTTCCCGGGTATGGCTACACCTTC
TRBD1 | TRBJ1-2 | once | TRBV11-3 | CASSSRDSYNYGYTF | TGTGCCAGCAGCTCCCGGGACAGTTATAACTATGGCTACACCTTC
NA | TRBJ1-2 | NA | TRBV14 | CASSLGGYEGPEGYTF | TGTGCCAGCAGCCTCGGTGGATACGAGGGTCCGGAGGGCTACACCTTC
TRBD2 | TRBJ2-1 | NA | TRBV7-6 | CASSPTSGQYYNEQFF | TGTGCCAGCAGCCCGACTAGCGGACAATACTACAATGAGCAGTTCTTC
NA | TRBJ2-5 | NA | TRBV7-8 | CASNPTAWLGEQYF | TGTGCCAGCAACCCGACGGCCTGGTTAGGGGAGCAGTACTTC
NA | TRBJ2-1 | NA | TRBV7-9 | CASSLLNEQFF | TGTGCCAGCAGCCTATTGAATGAGCAGTTCTTC
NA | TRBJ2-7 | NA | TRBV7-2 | CASSHTVNSYEQYF | TGTGCCAGCAGCCACACAGTTAACTCCTACGAGCAGTACTTC
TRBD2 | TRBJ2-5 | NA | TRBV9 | CASSVESGGKETQYF | TGCGCCAGCAGCGTAGAAAGCGGGGGTAAAGAGACCCAGTACTTC